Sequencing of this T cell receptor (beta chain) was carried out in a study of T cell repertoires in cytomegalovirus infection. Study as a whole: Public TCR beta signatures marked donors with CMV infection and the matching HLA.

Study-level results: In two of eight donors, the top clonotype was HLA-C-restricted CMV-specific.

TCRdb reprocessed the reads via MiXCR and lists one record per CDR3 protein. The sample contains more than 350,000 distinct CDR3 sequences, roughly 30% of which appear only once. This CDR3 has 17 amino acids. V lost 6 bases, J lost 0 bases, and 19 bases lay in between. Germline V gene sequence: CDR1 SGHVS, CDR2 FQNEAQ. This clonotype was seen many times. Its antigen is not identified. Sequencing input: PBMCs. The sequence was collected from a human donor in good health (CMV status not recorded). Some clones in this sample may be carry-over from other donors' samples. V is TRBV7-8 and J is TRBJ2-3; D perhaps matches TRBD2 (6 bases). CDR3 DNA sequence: TGTGCCAGCAGAAAAGGGCCGCAGCGGGCGAGCACAGATACGCAGTATTTT. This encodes CASRKGPQRASTDTQYF.